This T cell receptor (beta chain) was documented in a study of T-cell reconstitution after alpha-beta-depleted transplantation in children. For TCRbeta, the library was prepared with unique molecular identifiers. From the PCR reads, TCRdb called clonotypes with MiXCR, one entry per CDR3 protein. The data hold hundreds of thousands of distinct CDR3 sequences, with roughly 13% observed a single time. V was pared by 4 bases and J by 7 bases, with 15 bases between. CDR3 length equals 14 residues. Germline lookup yields CDR1 SGHRS and CDR2 YFSETQ. The table lists this clonotype with many counts. Specimen: PBMCs, collected from the stem cell graft. The chain carries TRBV5-1 and TRBJ2-1, with D possibly being TRBD2 (5 bases). This TCR came from a human donor who donated a stem cell graft to a child with Fanconi anemia. CDR3 DNA: TGCGCCAGCAGCCAAACTAGGGAGAGTAATGAGCAGTTCTTC. The encoded protein is CASSQTRESNEQFF.